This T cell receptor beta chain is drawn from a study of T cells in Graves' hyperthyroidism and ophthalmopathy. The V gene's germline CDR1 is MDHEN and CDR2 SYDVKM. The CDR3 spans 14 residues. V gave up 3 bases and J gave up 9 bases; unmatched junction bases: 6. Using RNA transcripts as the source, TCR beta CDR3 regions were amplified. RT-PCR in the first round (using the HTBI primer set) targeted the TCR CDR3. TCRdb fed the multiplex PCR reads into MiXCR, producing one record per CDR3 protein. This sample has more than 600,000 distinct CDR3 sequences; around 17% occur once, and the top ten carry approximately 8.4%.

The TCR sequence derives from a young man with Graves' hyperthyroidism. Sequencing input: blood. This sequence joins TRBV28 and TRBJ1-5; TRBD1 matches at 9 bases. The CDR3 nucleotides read TGTGCCAGCAGTTTCGGACAGGGGAGGGGGCCCCAGCATTTT. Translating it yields CASSFGQGRGPQHF.